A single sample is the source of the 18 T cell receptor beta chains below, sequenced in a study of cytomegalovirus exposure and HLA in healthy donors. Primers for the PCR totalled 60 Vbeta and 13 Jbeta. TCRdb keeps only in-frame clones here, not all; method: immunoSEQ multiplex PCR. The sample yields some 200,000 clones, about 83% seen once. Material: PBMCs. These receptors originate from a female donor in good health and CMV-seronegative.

The CDR3 DNA reads TGCGCCAGCAGCCACGTCCCACAGGGGCTCCAAGAGACCCAGTACTTC. This codes for CASSHVPQGLQETQYF. The gene calls are TRBV4-1 and TRBJ2-5, with TRBD1 matching over 7 bases. After removal of 3 bases from V and 1 base from J, the junction contained 8 bases not matched to a gene. The germline gives CDR1 MGHRA, CDR2 YSYEKL. This CDR3 region has 16 residues.

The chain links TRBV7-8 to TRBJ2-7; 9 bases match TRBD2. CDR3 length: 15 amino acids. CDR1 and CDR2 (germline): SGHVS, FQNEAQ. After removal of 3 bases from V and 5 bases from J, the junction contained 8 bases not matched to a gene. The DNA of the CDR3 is TGTGCCAGCAGCTTCGCCGGACTAGCGCCCAACGAGCAGTACTTC. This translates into CASSFAGLAPNEQYF.

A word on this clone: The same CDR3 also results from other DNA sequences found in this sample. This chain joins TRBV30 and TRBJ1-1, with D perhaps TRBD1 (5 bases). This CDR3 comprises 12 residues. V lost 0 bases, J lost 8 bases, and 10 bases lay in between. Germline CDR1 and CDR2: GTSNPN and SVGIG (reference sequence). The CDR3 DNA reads TGTGCCTGGAGTGTACAGAACAGGGAAGCTTTCTTT. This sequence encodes CAWSVQNREAFF.

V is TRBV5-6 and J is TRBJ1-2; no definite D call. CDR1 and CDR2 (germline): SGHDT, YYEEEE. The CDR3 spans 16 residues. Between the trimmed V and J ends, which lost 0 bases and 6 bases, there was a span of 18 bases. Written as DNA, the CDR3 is TGTGCCAGCAGCTTGGGAGGTTCAGGACGGAGGGATGGCTACACCTTC. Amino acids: CASSLGGSGRRDGYTF.

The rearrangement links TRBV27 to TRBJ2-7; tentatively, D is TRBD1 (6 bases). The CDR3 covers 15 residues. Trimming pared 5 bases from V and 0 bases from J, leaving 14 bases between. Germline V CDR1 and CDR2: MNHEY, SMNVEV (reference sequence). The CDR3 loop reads CASSPNGGSSYEQYF. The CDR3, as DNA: TGTGCCAGCAGTCCGAATGGGGGCAGCTCCTACGAGCAGTACTTC.

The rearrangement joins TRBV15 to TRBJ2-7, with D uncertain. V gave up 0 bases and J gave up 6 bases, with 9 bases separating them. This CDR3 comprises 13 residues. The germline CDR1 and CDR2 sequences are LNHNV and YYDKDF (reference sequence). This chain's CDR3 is CATSRDRTSEQYF. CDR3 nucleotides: TGTGCCACCAGCAGAGATCGCACGAGCGAGCAGTACTTC.

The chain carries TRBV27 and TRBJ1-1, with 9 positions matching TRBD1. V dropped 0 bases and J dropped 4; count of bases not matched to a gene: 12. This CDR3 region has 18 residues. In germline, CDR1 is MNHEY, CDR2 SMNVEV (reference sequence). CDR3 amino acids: CASSLSGQGWGPGTEAFF. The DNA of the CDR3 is TGTGCCAGCAGTTTATCGGGACAGGGATGGGGGCCTGGCACTGAAGCTTTCTTT.

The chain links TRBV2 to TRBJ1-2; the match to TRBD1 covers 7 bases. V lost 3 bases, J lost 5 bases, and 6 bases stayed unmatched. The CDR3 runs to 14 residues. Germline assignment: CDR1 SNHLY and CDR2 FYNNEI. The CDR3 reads CASSDRTGGYGYTF. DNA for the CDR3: TGTGCCAGCAGTGATCGGACAGGAGGATATGGCTACACCTTC.

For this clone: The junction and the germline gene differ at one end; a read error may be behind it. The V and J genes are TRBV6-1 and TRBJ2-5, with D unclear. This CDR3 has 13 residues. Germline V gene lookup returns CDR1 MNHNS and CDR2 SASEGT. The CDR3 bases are TGTGCCAGCAGTGCGCGTTTCCAAGAGGCCCAGTACTTC. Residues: CASSARFQEAQYF.

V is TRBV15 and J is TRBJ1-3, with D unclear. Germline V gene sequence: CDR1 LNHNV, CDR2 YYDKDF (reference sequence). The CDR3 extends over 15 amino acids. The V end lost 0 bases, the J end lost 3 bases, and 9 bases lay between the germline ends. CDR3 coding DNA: TGTGCCACCAGCAGAGATCTCGGGGTTGGAAACACCATATATTTT. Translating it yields CATSRDLGVGNTIYF.

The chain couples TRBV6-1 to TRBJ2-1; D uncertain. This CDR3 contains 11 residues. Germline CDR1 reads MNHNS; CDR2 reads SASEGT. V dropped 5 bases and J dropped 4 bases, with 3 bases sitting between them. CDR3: CASSQYNEQFF. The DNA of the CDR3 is TGTGCCAGCAGTCAGTACAATGAGCAGTTCTTC.

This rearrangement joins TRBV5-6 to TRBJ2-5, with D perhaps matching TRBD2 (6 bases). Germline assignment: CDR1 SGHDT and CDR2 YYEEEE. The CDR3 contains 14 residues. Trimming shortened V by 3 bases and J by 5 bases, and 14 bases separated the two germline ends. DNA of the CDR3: TGTGCCAGCAGCTCGGGACTCGAGGGGGAGACCCAGTACTTC. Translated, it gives CASSSGLEGETQYF.

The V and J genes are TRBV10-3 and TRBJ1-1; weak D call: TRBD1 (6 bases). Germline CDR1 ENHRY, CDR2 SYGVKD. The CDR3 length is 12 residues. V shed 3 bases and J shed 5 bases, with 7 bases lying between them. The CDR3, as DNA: TGTGCCATCAGTGACAGGGGAACTGAAGCTTTCTTT. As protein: CAISDRGTEAFF.

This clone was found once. This CDR3 reads CASSLVSSGIEQYF. CDR3 in DNA: TGTGCCAGCAGCTTGGTGTCTAGCGGGATCGAGCAGTACTTC. V and J are TRBV5-4 and TRBJ2-7; 9 bases fit TRBD2. Germline CDR1 and CDR2: SGHNT and YYREEE (reference sequence). The trim removed 0 bases at V and 6 bases at J, leaving 4 bases unmatched. The CDR3 covers 14 residues.

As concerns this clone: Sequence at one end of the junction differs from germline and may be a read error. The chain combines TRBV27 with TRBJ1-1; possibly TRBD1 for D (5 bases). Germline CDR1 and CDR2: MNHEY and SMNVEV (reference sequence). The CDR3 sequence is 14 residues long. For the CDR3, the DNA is TGTGCCAGCAGTTTTACCGGGGGGAACGCTGAAGCTTTCTTT. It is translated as CASSFTGGNAEAFF.

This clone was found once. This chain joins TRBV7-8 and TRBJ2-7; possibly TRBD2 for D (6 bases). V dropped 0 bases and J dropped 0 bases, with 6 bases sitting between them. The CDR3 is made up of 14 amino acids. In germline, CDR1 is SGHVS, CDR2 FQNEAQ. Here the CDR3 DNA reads TGTGCCAGCAGCTTAGCCGGGAGCTCCTACGAGCAGTACTTC. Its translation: CASSLAGSSYEQYF.

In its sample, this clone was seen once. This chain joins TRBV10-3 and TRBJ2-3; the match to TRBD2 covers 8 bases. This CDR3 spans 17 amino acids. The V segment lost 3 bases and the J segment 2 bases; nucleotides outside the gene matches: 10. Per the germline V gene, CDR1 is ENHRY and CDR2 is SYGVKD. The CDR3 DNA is TGTGCCATCAGTGACCCTACTAGCGGCCATAACACAGATACGCAGTATTTT. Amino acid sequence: CAISDPTSGHNTDTQYF.

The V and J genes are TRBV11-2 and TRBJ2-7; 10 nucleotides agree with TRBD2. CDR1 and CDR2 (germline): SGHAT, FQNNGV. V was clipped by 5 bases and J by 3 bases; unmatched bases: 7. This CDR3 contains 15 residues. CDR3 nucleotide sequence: TGTGCCAGCAGCAATGGACTAGCGGTAAGCTACGAGCAGTACTTC. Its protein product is CASSNGLAVSYEQYF.